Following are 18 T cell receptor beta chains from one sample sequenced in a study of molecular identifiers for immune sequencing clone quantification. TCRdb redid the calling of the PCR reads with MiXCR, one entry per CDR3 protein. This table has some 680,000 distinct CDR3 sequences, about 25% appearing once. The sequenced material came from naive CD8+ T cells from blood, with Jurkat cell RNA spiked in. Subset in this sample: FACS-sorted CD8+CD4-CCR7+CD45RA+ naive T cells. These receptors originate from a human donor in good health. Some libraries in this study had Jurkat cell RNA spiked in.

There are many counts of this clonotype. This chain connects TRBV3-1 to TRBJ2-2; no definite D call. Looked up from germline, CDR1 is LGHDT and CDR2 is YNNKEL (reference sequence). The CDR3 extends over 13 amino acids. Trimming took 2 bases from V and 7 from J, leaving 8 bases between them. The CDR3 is CASSQITDGELFF. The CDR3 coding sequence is TGTGCCAGCAGCCAAATTACGGACGGGGAGCTGTTTTTT.

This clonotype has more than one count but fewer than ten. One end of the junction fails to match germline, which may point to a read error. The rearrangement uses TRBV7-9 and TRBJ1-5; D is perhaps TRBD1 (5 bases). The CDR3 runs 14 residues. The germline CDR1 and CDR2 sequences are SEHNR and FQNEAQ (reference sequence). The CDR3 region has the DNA TGTGCCAGCAGCTTTTCAGGGTTCAATCAGCTCCAGCATTTT. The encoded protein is CASSFSGFNQLQHF. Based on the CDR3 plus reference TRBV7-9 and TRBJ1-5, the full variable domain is DTGVSQNPRHKITKRGQNVTFRCDPISEHNRLYWYRQTLGQGPEFLTYFQNEAQLEKSRLLSDRFSAERPKGSFSTLEIQRTEQGDSAMYLCASSFSGFNQLQHFGDGTRLSIL.

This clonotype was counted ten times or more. CDR3 residues: CASSQVAGRAGRTDTQYF. In DNA form, the CDR3 reads TGCGCCAGCAGCCAAGTGGCGGGAAGGGCAGGGCGGACAGATACGCAGTATTTT. J is TRBJ2-3 and V is TRBV4-3; D is possibly TRBD2 (6 bases). Trimming removed 1 base from V and 3 bases from J, with 20 bases in between. The germline V gene has CDR1 LGHNA and CDR2 YSLEER. The CDR3 covers 18 residues.

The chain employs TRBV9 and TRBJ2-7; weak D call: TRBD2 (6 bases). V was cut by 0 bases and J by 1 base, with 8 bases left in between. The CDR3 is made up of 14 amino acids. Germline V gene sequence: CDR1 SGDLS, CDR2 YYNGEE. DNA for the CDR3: TGTGCCAGCAGCGTAGGGGGACTTTCCTACGAGCAGTACTTC. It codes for CASSVGGLSYEQYF.

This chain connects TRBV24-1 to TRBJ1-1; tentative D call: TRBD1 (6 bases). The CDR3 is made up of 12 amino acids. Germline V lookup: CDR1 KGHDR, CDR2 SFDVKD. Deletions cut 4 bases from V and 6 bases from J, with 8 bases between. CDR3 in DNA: TGTGCCACCAGTGAGACAGGTTCTGAAGCTTTCTTT. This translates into CATSETGSEAFF.

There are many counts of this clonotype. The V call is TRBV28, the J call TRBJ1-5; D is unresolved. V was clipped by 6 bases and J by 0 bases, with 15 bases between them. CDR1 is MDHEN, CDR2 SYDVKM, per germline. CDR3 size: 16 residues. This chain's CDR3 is CASSLEGQFSNQPQHF. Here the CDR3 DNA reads TGTGCCAGCAGCCTCGAGGGCCAGTTTAGCAATCAGCCCCAGCATTTT. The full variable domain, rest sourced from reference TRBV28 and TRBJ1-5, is DVKVTQSSRYLVKRTGEKVFLECVQDMDHENMFWYRQDPGLGLRLIYFSYDVKMKEKGDIPEGYSVSREKKERFSLILESASTNQTSMYLCASSLEGQFSNQPQHFGDGTRLSIL.

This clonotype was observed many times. The DNA for the CDR3 is TGTGCCAGCAGCTGGACAAGTACCTACGAGCAGTACTTC. This gives the protein CASSWTSTYEQYF. The J gene is TRBJ2-7, the V gene TRBV5-6, with D tentatively TRBD1 (5 bases). CDR1 and CDR2 from the germline V gene are SGHDT and YYEEEE. The V and J ends lost 3 bases and 2 bases respectively, with 9 bases between them. This CDR3 comprises 13 residues.

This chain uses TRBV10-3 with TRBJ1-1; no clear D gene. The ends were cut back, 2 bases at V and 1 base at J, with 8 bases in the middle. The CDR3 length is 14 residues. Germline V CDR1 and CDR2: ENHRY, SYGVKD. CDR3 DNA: TGTGCCATCAGTGAGCTAGGGTCGAACACTGAAGCTTTCTTT. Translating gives CAISELGSNTEAFF.

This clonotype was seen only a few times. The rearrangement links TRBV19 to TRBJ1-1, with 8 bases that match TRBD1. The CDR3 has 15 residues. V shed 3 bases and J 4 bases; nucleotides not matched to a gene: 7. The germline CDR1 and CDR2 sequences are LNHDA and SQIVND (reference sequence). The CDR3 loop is CASSIYSTGGTEAFF. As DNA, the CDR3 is TGTGCCAGTAGTATTTATTCTACAGGGGGCACTGAAGCTTTCTTT.

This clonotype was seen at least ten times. CDR3 amino acids: CASSSLGGMNTEAFF. The CDR3 nucleotides are TGCGCCAGCAGCTCCCTGGGAGGGATGAACACTGAAGCTTTCTTT. This rearrangement joins TRBV5-1 to TRBJ1-1; D remains unclear. This CDR3 spans 15 amino acids. The germline gives CDR1 SGHRS, CDR2 YFSETQ. The germline V and J ends were trimmed by 3 bases and 0 bases, with 12 bases remaining between them.

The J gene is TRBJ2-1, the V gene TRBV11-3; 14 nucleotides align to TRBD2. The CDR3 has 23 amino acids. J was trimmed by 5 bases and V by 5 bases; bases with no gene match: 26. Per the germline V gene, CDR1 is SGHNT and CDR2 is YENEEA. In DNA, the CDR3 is TGTGCCAGCAGCCCTCCAAAGCCTACGACTAGCGGGGGGGAAACCCCCCGGCACAATGAGCAGTTCTTC. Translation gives CASSPPKPTTSGGETPRHNEQFF.

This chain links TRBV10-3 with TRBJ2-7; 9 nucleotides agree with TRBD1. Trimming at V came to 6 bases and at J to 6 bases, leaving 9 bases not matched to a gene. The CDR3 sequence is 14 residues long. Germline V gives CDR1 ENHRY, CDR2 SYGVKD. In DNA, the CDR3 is TGTGCCATCAGCTCATCTGGGACAGGGAGCGAGCAGTACTTC. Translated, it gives CAISSSGTGSEQYF.

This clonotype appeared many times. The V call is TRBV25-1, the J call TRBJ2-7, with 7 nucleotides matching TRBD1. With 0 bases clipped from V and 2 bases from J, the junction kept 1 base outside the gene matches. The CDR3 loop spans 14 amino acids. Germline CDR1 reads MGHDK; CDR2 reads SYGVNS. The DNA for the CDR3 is TGTGCCAGCAGTGAATATGGACAGGCCTACGAGCAGTACTTC. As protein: CASSEYGQAYEQYF.

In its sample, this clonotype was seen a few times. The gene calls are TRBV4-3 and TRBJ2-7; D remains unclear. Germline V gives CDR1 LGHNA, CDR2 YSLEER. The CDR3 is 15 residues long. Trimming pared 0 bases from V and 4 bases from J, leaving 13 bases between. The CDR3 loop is CASSQDFGRPYEQYF. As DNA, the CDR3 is TGCGCCAGCAGCCAAGACTTCGGCAGACCATACGAGCAGTACTTC.

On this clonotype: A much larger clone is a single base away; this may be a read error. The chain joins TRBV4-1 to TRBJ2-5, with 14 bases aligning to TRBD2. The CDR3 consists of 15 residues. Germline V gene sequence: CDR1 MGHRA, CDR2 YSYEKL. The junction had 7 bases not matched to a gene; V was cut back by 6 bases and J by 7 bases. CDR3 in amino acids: CASSQTSGGAATQYF. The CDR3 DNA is TGCGCCAGCAGTCAGACTAGCGGGGGGGCAGCGACCCAGTACTTC.

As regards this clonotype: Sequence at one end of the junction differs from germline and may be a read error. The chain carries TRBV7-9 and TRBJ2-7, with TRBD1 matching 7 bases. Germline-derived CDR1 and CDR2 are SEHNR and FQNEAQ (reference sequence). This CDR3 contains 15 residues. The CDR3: CANSSAGGQYDEQYF. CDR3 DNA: TGTGCCAACAGCTCGGCAGGGGGACAGTACGACGAGCAGTACTTC.

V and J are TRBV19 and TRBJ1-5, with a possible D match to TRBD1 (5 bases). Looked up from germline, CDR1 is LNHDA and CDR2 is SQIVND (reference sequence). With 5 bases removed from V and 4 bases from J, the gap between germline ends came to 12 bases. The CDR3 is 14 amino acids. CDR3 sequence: CASSPGTANQPQHF. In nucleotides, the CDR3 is TGTGCCAGTAGTCCCGGGACGGCGAATCAGCCCCAGCATTTT. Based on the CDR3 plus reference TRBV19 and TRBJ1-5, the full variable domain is DGGITQSPKYLFRKEGQNVTLSCEQNLNHDAMYWYRQDPGQGLRLIYYSQIVNDFQKGDIAEGYSVSREKKESFPLTVTSAQKNPTAFYLCASSPGTANQPQHFGDGTRLSIL.

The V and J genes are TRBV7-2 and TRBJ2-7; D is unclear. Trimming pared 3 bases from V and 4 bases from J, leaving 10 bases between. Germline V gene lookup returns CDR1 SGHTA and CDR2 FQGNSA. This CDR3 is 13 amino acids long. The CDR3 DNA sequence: TGTGCCAGCAGCTTCCCGTGGTTGTACGAGCAGTACTTC. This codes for CASSFPWLYEQYF.